The clone carrying this T cell receptor (beta chain) came up many times. Its antigen is undetermined. The data were taken from a study of CD8 T cells in ankylosing spondylitis. This CDR3 region has 16 residues. Germline V gives CDR1 MNHNS, CDR2 SASEGT. V trimming: 7 bases; J trimming: 3 bases; junction bases outside the gene matches: 11. Study-level points and caveats: Blood from ankylosing spondylitis patients appeared to carry a characteristic roughly 8-variant TCR beta motif. There was reportedly significant enrichment of clones that were disease-linked in matched ankylosing spondylitis synovial fluid. There were earlier reports of some motif variants in reactive arthritis synovial fluid and blood.

Making use of molecular barcodes, quantitative 5'-RACE generated TCR beta libraries. From the 5' RACE reads, TCRdb called clonotypes with MiXCR, one entry per CDR3 protein. The table lists roughly 490,000 distinct CDR3 sequences, 5.3% of them singletons. Sample: blood, either unsorted or a sorted T cell fraction (not recorded which). The receptor comes from a male donor with ankylosing spondylitis. The genes are TRBV6-1 and TRBJ1-2; TRBD1 aligns across 10 bases. The chain's CDR3 is CASTLRGQGTDYGYTF. The CDR3 DNA sequence: TGTGCCAGCACCCTCCGGGGACAGGGGACTGACTATGGCTACACCTTC.